The rows below give T cell receptor beta chains drawn from one sample of a study of T-cell reconstitution after alpha-beta-depleted transplantation in children. TCRdb passed the PCR reads through MiXCR, listing each CDR3 protein once. The sample records 480,000 or so distinct CDR3 sequences, approximately 10% being singletons. Source: PBMCs, taken before TCRalphabeta/CD19-depleted stem cell transplant. The receptors were sampled from a child aged 2 to 10 with inherited bone marrow failure, due to receive a stem cell transplant. The CDR3 runs from the conserved cysteine through the conserved F or W. D genes are given only for firm matches. Size values are once, few and many counts, or a class for expanded clones, and some rows have none.

D	J	size	V	DNA	CDR3
TRBD2	TRBJ2-7	many	TRBV5-1	TGCGCCAGCAGCTTCCGAGCGGGAGGGCCGGGGGAGCAGTACTTC	CASSFRAGGPGEQYF
TRBD1	TRBJ1-5	many	TRBV4-2	TGTGCCAGCAGCCAAGATCGGGCAGGGGGGTATCAGCCCCAGCATTTT	CASSQDRAGGYQPQHF
NA	TRBJ2-7	many	TRBV4-3	TGCGCCAGCAGCCAAGGGATCTTAAGCTCCTACGAGCAGTACTTC	CASSQGILSSYEQYF
NA	TRBJ2-2	NA	TRBV12-3/TRBV12-4	TGTGCCAGCAGTCCCGGCCTCTTACTCAACACCGGGGAGCTGTTTTTT	CASSPGLLLNTGELFF
NA	TRBJ1-1	many	TRBV7-8	TGTGCCAGCAGCTTAGCGCCCGCGGGGGGAAGGACTGAAGCTTTCTTT	CASSLAPAGGRTEAFF
TRBD1	TRBJ1-5	many	TRBV2	TGTGCCAGCACGGGGGACAGGGGATATAGCAATCAGCCCCAGCATTTT	CASTGDRGYSNQPQHF
TRBD2	TRBJ2-1	many	TRBV29-1	TGCAGCGTTGAAGGGGGACTAGCGGGCCGGAGCTCCTACAATGAGCAGTTCTTC	CSVEGGLAGRSSYNEQFF
NA	TRBJ1-1	NA	TRBV12-3/TRBV12-4	TGTGCCAGCAGTTTATTTTTGGACACTGAAGCTTTCTTT	CASSLFLDTEAFF
NA	TRBJ2-1	few	TRBV18	TGTGCCAGCTCACCAGAGAACGGATACTACAATGAGCAGTTCTTC	CASSPENGYYNEQFF
TRBD1	TRBJ1-4	many	TRBV5-6	TGTGCCAGCAGCTTGTACAGGACAGGGGATGAAAAACTGTTTTTT	CASSLYRTGDEKLFF
TRBD2	TRBJ2-1	NA	TRBV7-9	TGTGCCAGCAGCCCCCGGGAGGGCCCGGGCAATGAGCAGTTCTTC	CASSPREGPGNEQFF
TRBD2	TRBJ2-1	NA	TRBV11-2	TGTGCCAGCAGGCGCCGGGCTAGCGGGTACAATGAGCAGTTCTTC	CASRRRASGYNEQFF
NA	TRBJ2-1	NA	TRBV12-3/TRBV12-4	TGTGCCAGCAGTTTAGTCTCGGAAGCCCCGAGGAATGAGCAGTTCTTC	CASSLVSEAPRNEQFF
TRBD2	TRBJ2-1	many	TRBV9	TGTGCCAGCAGCGTATCCCCGGGAGCGGGAGGGCCCCATGAGCAGTTCTTC	CASSVSPGAGGPHEQFF
NA	TRBJ2-3	many	TRBV29-1	TGCAGCGTTTCCGGATTTTCAGATACGCAGTATTTT	CSVSGFSDTQYF
TRBD1	TRBJ1-2	NA	TRBV15	TGTGCCACCAGCCCGGGACAGGTGAACTATGGCTACACCTTC	CATSPGQVNYGYTF
NA	TRBJ2-5	few	TRBV12-3/TRBV12-4	TGTGCCAGCAGTCCCAGGGATCGGGAGACCCAGTACTTC	CASSPRDRETQYF
NA	TRBJ2-3	NA	TRBV12-3/TRBV12-4	TGTGCCAGCAGTTTCCTCATAGGGAGTCCTGGCTATACGCAGTATTTT	CASSFLIGSPGYTQYF
NA	TRBJ1-4	few	TRBV20-1	TGCAGTGCCAAGGGGCGGAATGATGAAAAACTGTTTTTT	CSAKGRNDEKLFF
TRBD2	TRBJ2-1	many	TRBV7-8	TGTGCCAGCACCCTGGGGGGACTAGCATACAATGAGCAGTTCTTC	CASTLGGLAYNEQFF
NA	TRBJ2-7	many	TRBV6-1	TGTGCCAGCAGCATGGCCGCTCAGAACGAGCAGTACTTC	CASSMAAQNEQYF
NA	TRBJ2-7	NA	TRBV3-1	TGTCCCAGCAGCCTCCCCCCTGTATCCGGCCGCGACTCCTACGAGCAGTACTTC	CPSSLPPVSGRDSYEQYF
NA	TRBJ2-1	many	TRBV24-1	TGTGCCACCAGTGAGGCGTGGGGGAATGAGCAGTTCTTC	CATSEAWGNEQFF
NA	TRBJ1-1	many	TRBV7-9	TGTGCCAGCAGCTTAGTACAGGGTGTCACTGAAGCTTTCTTT	CASSLVQGVTEAFF
TRBD2	TRBJ2-5	NA	TRBV5-1	TGCGCCAGCAGCCGACCGACTAGCGGGCATCAAGAGACCCAGTACTTC	CASSRPTSGHQETQYF
NA	TRBJ2-1	many	TRBV4-3	TGCGCCAGCAGCCAAGGCCGGGACTTCTTCTACAATGAGCAGTTCTTC	CASSQGRDFFYNEQFF